The clone carrying this TCR beta chain has only a few counts. Its target is not known. The sample belongs to a study of vaccination effects on CD4 cells after COVID-19. Sequencing followed a ViraFEST assay step that expanded antigen-specific CD4+ T cells with viral peptide pools. Investigators separated out CD4+ T cells once 10 days of culture had passed. Two doses of BNT162b2 or mRNA-1273 vaccine were administered to participants. Vaccinated recipients, who were negative for nucleocapsid antibodies, had no history of SARS-CoV-2 infection. Only in-frame clones appear in the TCRdb table, and some are missing; sequencing was by immunoSEQ multiplex PCR. This table holds some 30,000 clones, almost 75% found once. Unmatched junction bases numbered 1, after V lost 2 bases and J lost 2 bases. The CDR3 runs 14 residues. CDR1 and CDR2 from the germline V gene are SGHNT and YYREEE (reference sequence).

This sequence joins TRBV5-4 and TRBJ1-5; 7 nucleotides line up with TRBD1. The sample was CD4+ T cells from PBMCs cultured with HCoV-229E spike peptides, taken after COVID-19 vaccination. The source of this sequence is a human donor who received a COVID-19 vaccine. CDR3 amino acids: CASSLQGRNQPQHF. Here the CDR3 DNA reads TGTGCCAGCAGCTTACAGGGGCGCAATCAGCCCCAGCATTTT. Combining the CDR3 with reference TRBV5-4 and TRBJ1-5 gives the whole variable domain ETGVTQSPTHLIKTRGQQVTLRCSSQSGHNTVSWYQQALGQGPQFIFQYYREEENGRGNFPPRFSGLQFPNYSSELNVNALELDDSALYLCASSLQGRNQPQHFGDGTRLSIL.